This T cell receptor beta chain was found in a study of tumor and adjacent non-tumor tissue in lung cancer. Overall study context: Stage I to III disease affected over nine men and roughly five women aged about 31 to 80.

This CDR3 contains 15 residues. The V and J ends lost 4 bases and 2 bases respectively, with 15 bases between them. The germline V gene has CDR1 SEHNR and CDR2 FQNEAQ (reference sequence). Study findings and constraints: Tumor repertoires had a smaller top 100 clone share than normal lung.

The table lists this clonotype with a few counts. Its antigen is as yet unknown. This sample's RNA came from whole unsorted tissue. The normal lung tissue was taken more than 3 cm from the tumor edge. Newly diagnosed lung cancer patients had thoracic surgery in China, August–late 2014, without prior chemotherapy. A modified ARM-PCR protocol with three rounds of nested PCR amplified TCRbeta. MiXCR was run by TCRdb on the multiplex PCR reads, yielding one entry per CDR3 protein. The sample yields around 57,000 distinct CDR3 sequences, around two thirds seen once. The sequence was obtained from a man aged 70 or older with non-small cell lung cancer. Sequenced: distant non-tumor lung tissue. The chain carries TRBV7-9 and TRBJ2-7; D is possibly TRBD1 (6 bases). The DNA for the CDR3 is TGTGCCAGCAGCTCCGATTACAAGGGGGCCTACGAGCAGTACTTC. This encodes CASSSDYKGAYEQYF.